This TCR beta chain was observed in a study of cytomegalovirus exposure and HLA in healthy donors (dated by TCRdb to 2015 to 2018). Describing the broader study: An earlier analysis of several hundred of the donors reported about 250 Gb of sequence data and about 100 million unique TCR beta sequences from about 179 million T cells. An early release covering just under 650 HLA-typed donors comprised about 300 gigabases of sequencing data and around 80 million unique TCR sequences. Of the roughly 390 genotyped donors, approximately 80% were placed in the genetic ancestry cluster associated with self-reported Caucasian donors. The study aimed to test whether signatures of past pathogen exposure could be identified by cataloging public T cell receptors. Using immunosequencing, the study profiled T cell repertoires from 550 to 750 subjects and related those repertoires to cytomegalovirus serostatus. Along with the approximately 700-subject first cohort, a separate validation cohort of around 110 different subjects was used. To predict cytomegalovirus infection status, the study brought together high-throughput TCR immunosequencing, statistical association of individual TCRs with disease status, and machine learning. In a later analysis, previously published TCR beta repertoires from roughly 710 donors were re-analyzed and high-resolution HLA genotyping was added so that TCR occurrence patterns could be studied. Rather than drawing on any new phenotypic data, the later analysis identified candidate immune exposures from TCR beta sequences and the way those sequences occurred across donors. An earlier analysis of some 600 of the donors applied high-throughput TCR beta sequencing to assess whether each TCR beta V gene segment acted as functional or pseudogenic. Donor age, sex, ethnicity and CMV serostatus were compiled together with the repertoire data. Genome-wide SNP genotypes for about 65% of the roughly 670 donors were used in a later genetic analysis, which treated that subset as a discovery cohort. All discovery cohort repertoires had been generated on a single sequencing platform. Both class I and class II loci were covered by HLA typing, at four-digit resolution. Typing coverage differed by locus: A, B, C, DRB1 and DQB1 were typed in about 620-630 donors, DQA1 in 522, DPA1 in 600 to 610, and DPB1 in just under 490. Roughly five DR-DQ haplotypes were handled as single units for association and clustering, since linkage in the cohort was strong. Among around 400 genotyped donors of the cohort, an average of roughly 230,000 unique TCR beta nucleotide sequences was sequenced per donor, of which roughly 17% were non-productive.

The cohort consisted of approximately 690 healthy bone marrow donors. At the time of sampling, every cohort member was nominally healthy, though immune exposures that went unrecorded were likely present. The donor tested CMV seronegative and was one of the 352 seronegative cohort members. A peripheral blood sample was collected from each donor, and TCR beta sequencing was performed on peripheral blood mononuclear cells. The Qiagen DNeasy Blood Extraction Kit was used to extract genomic DNA from the blood cell samples. The germline V gene yields SGHTA for CDR1 and FQGNSA for CDR2. Trimmed from V: 0 bases; trimmed from J: 1 base; junction bases lacking a gene match: 5. The CDR3 sequence holds 18 residues, the cysteine and phenylalanine included. CDR3 DNA only is kept here, 54 bases in frame from base 1. The study at large found these results: According to a later genetic analysis, donors in an Asian-associated ancestry cluster had fewer N-insertions in productive TCRs than the approximately 710-donor mean. It was suggested by the authors that the approach could potentially be generalized to other disease states and immunological phenotypes. Several of the top co-occurrence clusters appeared to be linked to parvovirus B19, influenza, CMV and Epstein-Barr virus, according to a later analysis. A further reported finding was that TCR beta sequences accurately predicted the HLA-A and HLA-B alleles for most subjects in the first cohort. V-gene and J-gene trimming of TCR beta chains was associated with a missense DCLRE1C variant in a later genetic analysis, and the association was replicated in an independent cohort. The 87-base-pair reads could not distinguish some IMGT-functional V segments, including TRBV6-2 and TRBV6-3, so those segments were excluded. In the study, 164 TCR beta chains were listed as associated with cytomegalovirus. Because HLA typing was unavailable for some donors at each locus, only the typed subset was used in association tests. In an earlier analysis of roughly 560 of the donors, most TCR beta V segments were observed in productive rearrangements about 90% or about 30% of the time, broadly matching IMGT annotations. A cluster of highly shared sequence variants was judged likely to represent a technical artifact of the sequencing pipeline. In a later analysis, HLA-associated TCR beta chains were found to be more clonally expanded and to have lower generation probabilities than equally common non-associated chains. Sequencing depth was assumed to be roughly uniform across donors in the presence/absence analyses, though that assumption may not hold. A few of the identified cytomegalovirus-associated TCR beta chains were confirmed in vitro to be specific for cytomegalovirus antigens. Most TCR sequences were seen in very few donors, while some public TCRs were found in many individuals. Linkage disequilibrium might explain the correlated functional status among segregating V segments, but an unknown experimental factor could not be ruled out. In a later analysis, TCR association rates were found to vary across HLA loci, with the most associated TCRs seen for DRB1 alleles and the fewest for HLA-C alleles. The classifier was reported to diagnose cytomegalovirus status with high specificity and sensitivity in both the original cohort and the validation cohort. When HLA alleles, especially DR and DQ, strongly co-occurred, attributing TCR associations to individual alleles was difficult. In a later analysis, around 15,000 TCR beta sequences were associated with specific HLA alleles at a false discovery rate of 0.05. According to a later analysis, most CMV-associated TCR beta chains appeared to be HLA-restricted, and the HLA associations seemed to be driven largely by CMV exposure. The earlier analysis of nearly 600 of the donors excluded approximately 17 rarely observed V segments, including chromosome 9 orphons, because counts were too low. The cohort was sequenced for TCR beta chains only, and without alpha or paired-chain data the features that could be detected were limited. Immune exposure information for the cohort was limited to CMV serostatus.

The library was produced with the immunoSEQ multiplex PCR assay. For the multiplex PCR, a mixture combining 60 forward primers for TCR Vbeta segments and 13 reverse primers for TCR Jbeta segments was used. The CDR3 region of rearranged TCR beta genes was amplified from genomic DNA by a multiplex PCR assay. The amplified TCR beta libraries were sequenced on the Illumina HiSeq System as 87-base-pair reads. The authors' analysis ran thus. Across the 700 or so repertoires, a later analysis counted tens of millions of unique TCR beta chains, around 10 million of which were shared by at least two donors. Raw reads were error-corrected and collapsed into unique sequences with a nearest-neighbor algorithm that merged closely related sequences to remove PCR and sequencing errors. To assign V, D and J gene segments, CDR3 sequences were aligned to IMGT reference sequences. Each retained sequence needed at least a six-nucleotide match to both a V gene segment and a J gene segment. A rearrangement counted as productive if the CDR3 had no stop codons and remained in frame with V and J, and every other rearrangement counted as non-productive. CDR3 was defined according to IMGT convention as the region running from the second conserved V-encoded cysteine to the conserved J-encoded phenylalanine. The earlier analysis of a few hundred of the donors excluded any sequence lacking an unambiguous match to a single V gene segment. In an earlier analysis of several hundred of the donors, V segments were called functional above 56.7% productive rearrangements and were called segregating when the between-donor standard deviation exceeded 5%. To diagnose cytomegalovirus status from the catalog of TCR beta chain sequences, a statistical classification framework was built. V and J gene assignment, in a later analysis, came from comparing TCR nucleotide sequences with IMGT/GENE-DB human TR gene sequences. Using the TCRdist pipeline, a later analysis assigned CDR3 sequences along with most-parsimonious VDJ recombination scenarios. In a later analysis, each TCR beta chain was defined by its CDR3 amino acid sequence together with its V-gene family, and reads lacking a unique V-gene family were excluded. In a later analysis, a few hundred highly shared, low-generation-probability nucleotide sequences were removed to address suspected cross-contamination and a sequencing artifact. In a later analysis, a clonal expansion index was calculated for each public chain from normalized within-repertoire ranks of inferred template counts. In a later analysis, generation probabilities were computed with a VDJ recombination model fitted to out-of-frame rearrangements, and the resulting probabilities were checked against IGoR. In a later analysis, hypergeometric tests were used to score TCR-TCR, TCR-HLA and TCR-CMV co-occurrence, with a repertoire-size bias correction applied to TCR pairs. False discovery rates were estimated in a later analysis by permuting HLA or CMV assignments 20 times. In a later analysis, co-occurring TCRs were grouped with DBSCAN, and TCRdist sequence similarity was added when clustering was performed within HLA-allele-positive subsets. For co-occurrence clustering, repertoires with fewer than 30,000 or more than 120,000 public chains were excluded, along with about five repertoires with anomalous nucleotide sharing. The table comes from immuneACCESS by way of TCRdb, which keeps in-frame sequences with V and J called. Part of the clones is missing from these tables; in studies checked, under half for an unresolved V gene and the rest for unknown reasons. Clonal size and the V and J genes are those of that table, whereas D and trimming came from the DNA. The sample's records list 65,000 to 85,000 clones. Roughly 1.5% of the sample rests with the top ten.

As concerns this clone: Its recognized antigen is unknown.

The clonotype originates from a woman aged 60-75 years in good health and CMV-seronegative. The sequencing input was PBMCs. The chain is assembled from TRBV7-2 and TRBJ2-7, and 14 bases in between align with TRBD2. Here the CDR3 is given as CASSLATSGRGDSYEQYF. Read as DNA, the sequence is TGTGCCAGCAGCTTAGCGACTAGCGGGAGGGGGGATTCCTACGAGCAGTACTTC.